This T cell receptor (beta chain) comes out of a study of blood T cell repertoires in COVID-19. In the study overall: Samples came from the United States, Italy and Spain, spanning acute and convalescent COVID-19.

Here immunoSEQ multiplex PCR was the method, and the copy in TCRdb shows in-frame clones only, minus some. The repertoire consists of 120,000 to 150,000 clones, with about 87% occurring once and the leading ten covering about 5.6%. CDR3 length: 12 residues. V was clipped by 5 bases and J by 0 bases, with 5 bases between them. CDR1 SGHTA and CDR2 FQGNSA come from the germline V gene. A note on this clone: One base away lies a much larger clone, so this may be a sequencing read error.

The sequenced material came from peripheral blood. The sequence derives from a human donor in a cohort sampled during active COVID-19. This chain joins TRBV7-2 and TRBJ2-7, with D possibly being TRBD2 (5 bases). The CDR3 nucleotides read TGTGCCAGCAGCGGGAGCTCCTACGAGCAGTACTTC. Translating it yields CASSGSSYEQYF. The entire variable domain, with the rest obtained from reference TRBV7-2 and TRBJ2-7, is as follows: GAGVSQSPSNKVTEKGKDVELRCDPISGHTALYWYRQSLGQGLEFLIYFQGNSAPDKSGLPSDRFSAERTGGSVSTLTIQRTQQEDSAVYLCASSGSSYEQYFGPGTRLTVT.